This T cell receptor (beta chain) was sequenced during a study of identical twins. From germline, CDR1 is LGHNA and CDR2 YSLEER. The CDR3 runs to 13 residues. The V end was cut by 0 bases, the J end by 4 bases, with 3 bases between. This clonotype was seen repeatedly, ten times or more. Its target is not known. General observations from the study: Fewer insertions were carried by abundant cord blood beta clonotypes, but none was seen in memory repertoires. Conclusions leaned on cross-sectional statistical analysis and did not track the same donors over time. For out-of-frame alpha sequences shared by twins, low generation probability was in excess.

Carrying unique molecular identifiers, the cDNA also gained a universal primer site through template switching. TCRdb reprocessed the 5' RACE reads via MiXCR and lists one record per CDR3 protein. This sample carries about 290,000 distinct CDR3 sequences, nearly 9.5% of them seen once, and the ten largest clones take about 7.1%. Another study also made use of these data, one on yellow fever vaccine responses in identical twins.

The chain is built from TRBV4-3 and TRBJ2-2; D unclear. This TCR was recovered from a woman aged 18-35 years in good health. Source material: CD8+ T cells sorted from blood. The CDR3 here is CASSQDSTGELFF. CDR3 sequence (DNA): TGCGCCAGCAGCCAAGACAGCACCGGGGAGCTGTTTTTT.